The 27 T cell receptor beta chains below come from one sample, sequenced in a study of cytotoxic CD8 clonotypes in ibrutinib-treated CLL. Produced via immunoSEQ multiplex PCR; TCRdb's table is partial and in-frame only. The sample lists approximately 190,000 clones; just under 80% were seen once. This specimen was PBMCs, taken after 12 months of ibrutinib treatment. The receptors shown here come from a human donor with chronic lymphocytic leukemia.

This chain uses TRBV28 with TRBJ2-7; 8 bases line up with TRBD1. CDR1 MDHEN and CDR2 SYDVKM come from the germline V gene. The junction had 9 bases not matched to a gene; V was cut back by 3 bases and J by 5 bases. The CDR3 is made up of 15 amino acids. CDR3 amino acids: CASSFLDRARDEQYF. The CDR3 DNA sequence: TGTGCCAGCAGTTTTTTGGACAGGGCTCGGGACGAGCAGTACTTC.

In its sample, this clone was seen once. The gene calls are TRBV11-2 and TRBJ2-7; TRBD2 aligns across 9 bases. This CDR3 has 14 residues. CDR1 and CDR2 (germline): SGHAT, FQNNGV. With 5 bases clipped from V and 2 bases from J, the junction kept 4 bases outside the gene matches. CDR3 in DNA: TGTGCCAGCAGCGCTAGCGGGGAAACCTACGAGCAGTACTTC. Its translation is CASSASGETYEQYF.

This clone occurred once. The chain carries TRBV20-1 and TRBJ2-1; D remains unclear. In germline, CDR1 is DFQATT, CDR2 SNEGSKA (reference sequence). V was shortened by 1 base and J by 7 bases, with 5 bases between the two germline ends. This CDR3 comprises 11 residues. In DNA, the CDR3 is TGCAGTGCTAGAGTGGGAAATGAGCAGTTCTTC. Protein sequence: CSARVGNEQFF.

The J gene is TRBJ2-2, the V gene TRBV2, with D unclear. The germline V and J ends were trimmed by 8 bases and 3 bases, with 13 bases remaining between them. The CDR3 length is 14 residues. From germline, CDR1 is SNHLY and CDR2 FYNNEI. The CDR3 loop is CASRALQHTGELFF. The CDR3 region has the DNA TGTGCCAGCCGGGCCCTTCAACACACCGGGGAGCTGTTTTTT. The entire variable domain, with the rest obtained from reference TRBV2 and TRBJ2-2, is as follows: EPEVTQTPSHQVTQMGQEVILRCVPISNHLYFYWYRQILGQKVEFLVSFYNNEISEKSEIFDDQFSVERPDGSNFTLKIRSTKLEDSAMYFCASRALQHTGELFFGEGSRLTVL.

The rearrangement joins TRBV11-2 to TRBJ2-2; D is undetermined. Trimming shortened V by 5 bases and J by 3 bases, and 4 bases separated the two germline ends. The CDR3 runs to 12 residues. In germline, CDR1 is SGHAT, CDR2 FQNNGV. The CDR3 spells CASSAYTGELFF. The CDR3 nucleotides are TGTGCCAGCAGCGCATACACCGGGGAGCTGTTTTTT.

The rearrangement uses TRBV6-1 and TRBJ1-2; D ambiguous. Germline V gene lookup returns CDR1 MNHNS and CDR2 SASEGT. The CDR3 extends over 14 amino acids. Between the trimmed V and J ends, which lost 0 bases and 3 bases, there was a span of 8 bases. CDR3 coding DNA: TGTGCCAGCAGTGAAGCGGGATTGGACTATGGCTACACCTTC. Translating gives CASSEAGLDYGYTF.

On this clone itself: This same CDR3 is encoded by further DNA sequences in the sample. This chain uses TRBV5-1 with TRBJ1-1; 7 positions agree with TRBD1. This CDR3 region has 14 residues. From germline, CDR1 is SGHRS and CDR2 YFSETQ. Trimming cost V 4 bases and J 2 bases; bases outside gene matches: 5. The CDR3 spells CASSPGTANTEAFF. The CDR3 DNA follows: TGCGCCAGCAGCCCCGGGACAGCAAACACTGAAGCTTTCTTT.

Regarding this clone: A read error is the likely source, as a far larger clone sits one nucleotide away. CDR3: CASSSFIMNGQSSYEQYF. The DNA of the CDR3 is TGTGCCAGCAGTTCCTTCATAATGAACGGTCAAAGCTCCTACGAGCAGTACTTC. The V and J genes are TRBV28 and TRBJ2-7; D ambiguous. Trimming removed 4 bases at V and 0 bases at J, with 22 bases between. The CDR3 contains 18 residues. Germline V gene data show CDR1 as MDHEN and CDR2 as SYDVKM.

CDR3 region: CASSSPDRYYGYTF. The CDR3 DNA follows: TGTGCCAGCAGTTCCCCGGACAGATACTATGGCTACACCTTC. The chain is built from TRBV6-5 and TRBJ1-2; tentatively, D is TRBD1 (6 bases). V was shortened by 4 bases and J by 3 bases, with 12 bases between the two germline ends. This CDR3 comprises 14 residues. The germline gives CDR1 MNHEY, CDR2 SVGAGI.

As DNA, the CDR3 is TGTGCCAGCAGCGACGGACAGGGGGCAGATACGCAGTATTTT. Amino acids: CASSDGQGADTQYF. The chain recombines TRBV7-8 with TRBJ2-3; 10 nucleotides match TRBD1. Per the germline V gene, CDR1 is SGHVS and CDR2 is FQNEAQ. V shed 5 bases, J shed 4 bases, and the junction held 3 bases outside the gene matches. This CDR3 is built from 14 residues.

The genes are TRBV7-9 and TRBJ1-1; D unresolved. CDR3 size: 10 residues. Trimming removed 2 bases at V and 7 bases at J, with 2 bases between. The germline V gene encodes CDR1 SEHNR and CDR2 FQNEAQ (reference sequence). The CDR3 DNA follows: TGTGCCAGCAGCTTATTTGAAGCTTTCTTT. This encodes CASSLFEAFF.

The V gene is TRBV18, the J gene TRBJ2-1; 7 bases map to TRBD2. J lost 6 bases, V lost 2 bases, and 13 bases had no gene match. The CDR3 has 17 residues. Per germline, CDR1 KGHSH and CDR2 LQKENI. The CDR3 region has the DNA TGTGCCAGCTCACCATTACTAGCTGCGGGAGTGGGCAATGAGCAGTTCTTC. It specifies CASSPLLAAGVGNEQFF.

The rearrangement uses TRBV18 and TRBJ1-5; D is unclear. Per germline, CDR1 KGHSH and CDR2 LQKENI. The CDR3 has 16 residues. Trimming took off 3 bases at V and 5 bases at J, with 17 bases between the two ends. In DNA, the CDR3 is TGTGCCAGCTCACCCCAAACCGGGCCCACTCATCAGCCCCAGCATTTT. This encodes CASSPQTGPTHQPQHF.

With regard to this clone: Other DNA sequences in this specimen translate into the identical CDR3. For the CDR3, the DNA is TGTGCCAGCAGTTTTTTGGGACAGGGGGCCGATGGCTACACCTTC. Protein product: CASSFLGQGADGYTF. V gene TRBV27 combines with J gene TRBJ1-2; 12 bases line up with TRBD1. Germline assignment: CDR1 MNHEY and CDR2 SMNVEV (reference sequence). V shed 3 bases, J shed 6 bases, and the junction held 5 bases outside the gene matches. The CDR3 is made up of 15 amino acids.

This clone was observed a few times. This chain joins TRBV11-2 and TRBJ2-3; D not resolved. Germline V CDR1 and CDR2: SGHAT, FQNNGV. Trimming removed 5 bases from V and 4 bases from J, with 10 bases in between. The CDR3 consists of 13 residues. The CDR3 loop is CASSPREADTQYF. The CDR3 DNA follows: TGTGCCAGCAGCCCCCGTGAGGCAGATACGCAGTATTTT. Combining the CDR3 with reference TRBV11-2 and TRBJ2-3 gives the whole variable domain EAGVAQSPRYKIIEKRQSVAFWCNPISGHATLYWYQQILGQGPKLLIQFQNNGVVDDSQLPKDRFSAERLKGVDSTLKIQPAKLEDSAVYLCASSPREADTQYFGPGTRLTVL.

The chain has TRBV28 and TRBJ2-7; 10 bases agree with TRBD1. V lost 10 bases, J lost 9 bases, and 9 bases stayed unmatched. The CDR3 sequence is 12 residues long. Germline V gene lookup returns CDR1 MDHEN and CDR2 SYDVKM. DNA for the CDR3: TGTGCCACTGGGACAGGGGAAAATGGGCAGTACTTC. Translated: CATGTGENGQYF. Combining the CDR3 with reference TRBV28 and TRBJ2-7 gives the whole variable domain DVKVTQSSRYLVKRTGEKVFLECVQDMDHENMFWYRQDPGLGLRLIYFSYDVKMKEKGDIPEGYSVSREKKERFSLILESASTNQTSMYLCATGTGENGQYFGPGTRLTVT.

V is TRBV28 and J is TRBJ2-1; unclear D gene. The CDR3 is made up of 17 amino acids. The ends were cut back, 5 bases at V and 0 bases at J, with 17 bases in the middle. Germline CDR1 reads MDHEN; CDR2 reads SYDVKM. CDR3 residues: CASSPPPSTTSYNEQFF. CDR3 coding DNA: TGTGCCAGCAGTCCCCCCCCCTCGACGACCTCCTACAATGAGCAGTTCTTC.

This chain uses TRBV10-3 with TRBJ2-2; perhaps TRBD2 as D (6 bases). The CDR3 covers 17 residues. Per the germline V gene, CDR1 is ENHRY and CDR2 is SYGVKD. V lost 7 bases and J 1 base, leaving 19 bases between the germline ends. The CDR3 DNA reads TGTGCCATCATGGACACGGTGGCGGGGCAGAACACCGGGGAGCTGTTTTTT. This gives the protein CAIMDTVAGQNTGELFF.

The rearrangement links TRBV11-3 to TRBJ2-2; 8 bases match TRBD1. J gave up 6 bases and V 5 bases, and 8 bases lay outside the gene matches. The germline gives CDR1 SGHNT, CDR2 YENEEA. This CDR3 has 15 amino acids. This CDR3 reads CASSGTGPRPGELFF. DNA of the CDR3: TGTGCCAGCAGCGGGACAGGCCCCCGACCCGGGGAGCTGTTTTTT.

The chain uses TRBV9 and TRBJ1-2; D gene uncertain. The CDR3 covers 17 residues. Germline CDR1 SGDLS, CDR2 YYNGEE. Trimming took 0 bases from V and 2 from J, leaving 17 bases between them. For the CDR3, the DNA is TGTGCCAGCAGCGTAGGTGGCTGGAACACGGGAAACTATGGCTACACCTTC. Amino acids: CASSVGGWNTGNYGYTF. Full variable domain (rest looked up from reference TRBV9 and TRBJ1-2): DSGVTQTPKHLITATGQRVTLRCSPRSGDLSVYWYQQSLDQGLQFLIQYYNGEERAKGNILERFSAQQFPDLHSELNLSSLELGDSALYFCASSVGGWNTGNYGYTFGSGTRLTVV.

Points on this clone: A far larger clone is just one base off, so this is likely a read error. CDR3 in amino acids: CASSEEGVLETQYF. The CDR3 DNA sequence: TGTGCCAGCAGTGAGGAGGGGGTACTCGAGACCCAGTACTTC. V and J are TRBV6-1 and TRBJ2-5, with D perhaps TRBD1 or TRBD2 (6 bases each). V shed 3 bases and J shed 5 bases, with 13 bases lying between them. The CDR3 contains 14 residues. Germline V lookup: CDR1 MNHNS, CDR2 SASEGT.

A remark on this clone: Since the CDR3 does not end with the conserved phenylalanine or tryptophan, this likely comes from a read error. The limits of the CDR3 on the DNA are not certain, so only TCRdb's listed CDR3 is given. J is TRBJ2-3 and V is TRBV7-2; no check of the table's D call, TRBD1, against the DNA was made. Germline CDR1 is SGHTA and CDR2 is FQGNSA. The CDR3 adds up to 13 amino acids, both ends counted. The CDR3 loop is CASSLDPLPFSQI.

This clone was seen at least ten times. This chain joins TRBV27 and TRBJ2-7; 8 nucleotides line up with TRBD1. Germline CDR1 and CDR2: MNHEY and SMNVEV (reference sequence). V lost 6 bases to trimming and J lost 7 bases; unmatched junction nucleotides: 11. This CDR3 comprises 14 residues. In nucleotides, the CDR3 is TGTGCCAGCAGCCCCTTGACAGGGGCGAGGGAGCAGTACTTC. Protein product: CASSPLTGAREQYF.

This clone was observed once. The chain joins TRBV5-1 to TRBJ2-3, with D perhaps matching TRBD1 (5 bases). The germline V gene encodes CDR1 SGHRS and CDR2 YFSETQ. V was trimmed by 1 base and J by 2 bases, leaving 14 bases between them. CDR3 length: 16 amino acids. This chain's CDR3 is CASSLLTDPSTDTQYF. Written as DNA, the CDR3 is TGCGCCAGCAGCTTGTTGACAGACCCGTCCACAGATACGCAGTATTTT.

This sequence joins TRBV2 and TRBJ1-1; D uncertain. Per germline, CDR1 SNHLY and CDR2 FYNNEI. This CDR3 is 13 amino acids long. Trimming shortened V by 7 bases and J by 0 bases, and 9 bases separated the two germline ends. CDR3 residues: CASTGPLNTEAFF. The CDR3 coding sequence is TGTGCCAGCACCGGACCTTTGAACACTGAAGCTTTCTTT.

This clone was detected only a few times. The chain couples TRBV4-1 to TRBJ1-3; D unclear. The CDR3 totals 12 residues. Germline V gene data show CDR1 as MGHRA and CDR2 as YSYEKL. Trimming took off 2 bases at V and 7 bases at J, with 6 bases between the two ends. The CDR3, as DNA: TGCGCCAGCAGCCAATCAGTCAACACCATATATTTT. This sequence encodes CASSQSVNTIYF.

The chain is built from TRBV5-4 and TRBJ2-7; 7 bases fit TRBD2. The CDR3 sequence is 14 residues long. The junction had 5 bases not matched to a gene; V was cut back by 2 bases and J by 3 bases. The germline V gene encodes CDR1 SGHNT and CDR2 YYREEE (reference sequence). CDR3 bases: TGTGCCAGCAGCTTACAAGCGGGGAACTACGAGCAGTACTTC. It yields the protein CASSLQAGNYEQYF.